This T cell receptor beta chain came from a study of blood T cell repertoires in COVID-19. Per the study methods: Reference gene primer amplification gave estimated nucleated cell counts. Sequenced by immunoSEQ multiplex PCR; TCRdb stores in-frame clones only, minus some. V and J calls and clone size are those listed in that table; D and trimming were worked out from the DNA. Altogether some 300,000 clones are present, 70% to 90% being singletons, with the ten largest covering about 4%. Sequenced: PBMCs or T cells enriched from blood (not recorded which). This sequence originates from a man aged 30 to 39 who had recovered from COVID-19.

For the CDR3, the DNA is TGTGCCAGCAGACTGGTCGGGAACACTGAAGCTTTCTTT. It is translated as CASRLVGNTEAFF. V gene TRBV12-3 or TRBV12-4 combines with J gene TRBJ1-1; D unresolved. Between the trimmed V and J ends, which lost 6 bases and 1 base, there was a span of 9 bases. This CDR3 region has 13 residues.